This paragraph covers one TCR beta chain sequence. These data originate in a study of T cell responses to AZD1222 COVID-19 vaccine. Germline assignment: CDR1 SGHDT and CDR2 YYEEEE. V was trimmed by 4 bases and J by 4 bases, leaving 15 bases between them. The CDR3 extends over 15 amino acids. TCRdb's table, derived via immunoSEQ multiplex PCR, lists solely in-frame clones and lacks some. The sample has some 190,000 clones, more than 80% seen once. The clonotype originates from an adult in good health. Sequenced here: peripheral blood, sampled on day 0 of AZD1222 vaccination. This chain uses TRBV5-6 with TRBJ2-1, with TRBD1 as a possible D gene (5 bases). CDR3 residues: CASSPGFSLYNEQFF. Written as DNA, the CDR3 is TGTGCCAGCAGCCCAGGGTTCAGCCTTTACAATGAGCAGTTCTTC.